This T cell receptor (beta chain) was obtained from a study of blood T cell repertoires in COVID-19. In the study overall: Acute and convalescent COVID-19 samples came from the United States, Italy and Spain. T cells, B-cell-depleted T cells, or PBMCs supplied cDNA or gDNA.

Source study methods: Reference gene primer amplification yielded estimated nucleated cell counts. Using immunoSEQ multiplex PCR, the repertoire was profiled, and TCRdb retains in-frame clones only, with some absent. V and J calls plus clone size are reproduced from that table; the DNA served to infer D and trimming. The sample holds around 180,000 clones, roughly 85% seen once. Germline V gene sequence: CDR1 SGDLS, CDR2 YYNGEE. The CDR3 spans 15 residues. V shed 2 bases, J shed 7 bases, and the junction held 4 bases outside the gene matches. V and J are TRBV9 and TRBJ2-1, with TRBD2 matching 12 bases. The sample consisted of peripheral blood. This sequence originates from a woman at least 80 years old with active or convalescent COVID-19. As DNA, the CDR3 is TGTGCCAGCAGCGTGACTAGCGGGAGAGTGAATGAGCAGTTCTTC. It encodes CASSVTSGRVNEQFF.